This is a list of T cell receptor beta chains from one sample in a study of blood T cell repertoires in COVID-19. Assay used: immunoSEQ multiplex PCR; TCRdb lists only in-frame clones, some missing. The profile covers 100,000 to 150,000 clones, with approximately 74% appearing a single time and 6% taken by the ten largest. Sequencing used peripheral blood. These receptors all come from an elderly man with COVID-19, enrolled during active disease. The CDR3 runs from the conserved cysteine through the conserved F or W. D genes are given only for firm matches. The size entry is marked missing in some rows and otherwise reads once, few, many or a size class.

clone_size	j_call	d_call	v_call	cdr3_aa	cdr3_nt
.	TRBJ2-1	TRBD2	TRBV5-1	CASTFLSGRAYNEQFF	TGCGCCAGCACCTTCCTTAGCGGGAGGGCCTACAATGAGCAGTTCTTC
.	TRBJ1-6	.	TRBV25-1	CASTGGNYNSPLHF	TGTGCCAGCACGGGGGGGAACTATAATTCACCCCTCCACTTT
once	TRBJ1-2	.	TRBV11-2	CASSSITELPRGYGYTF	TGTGCCAGCAGCTCGATAACAGAGCTACCAAGGGGCTATGGCTACACCTTC
.	TRBJ1-1	TRBD1	TRBV12-3/TRBV12-4	CASTYRGGTEAFF	TGTGCCAGCACCTACAGGGGAGGTACTGAAGCTTTCTTT
.	TRBJ1-1	.	TRBV7-6	CASSPAGEAEAFF	TGTGCCAGCAGCCCGGCGGGAGAGGCTGAAGCTTTCTTT
.	TRBJ2-4	.	TRBV5-5	CASSKGEVNIQYF	TGTGCCAGCAGCAAGGGAGAGGTAAACATTCAGTACTTC
.	TRBJ1-1	TRBD1	TRBV2	CASRQGLNTEAFF	TGTGCCAGCAGACAGGGGTTGAACACTGAAGCTTTCTTT
.	TRBJ2-3	TRBD2	TRBV6-2/TRBV6-3	CASSKIAGRAFTDTQYF	TGTGCCAGCAGTAAGATAGCGGGAAGGGCCTTCACAGATACGCAGTATTTT
.	TRBJ2-1	TRBD2	TRBV7-2	CASSFRLAMDNEQFF	TGTGCCAGCAGCTTTAGACTAGCAATGGACAATGAGCAGTTCTTC
few	TRBJ2-2	TRBD2	TRBV5-6	CASSLFGTSGSVLFF	TGTGCCAGCAGCTTGTTCGGGACTAGCGGGAGTGTGCTGTTTTTT
.	TRBJ2-1	TRBD1	TRBV7-9	CASTPTRGIPNNEQFF	TGTGCCAGCACTCCTACCAGGGGGATACCAAACAATGAGCAGTTCTTC
.	TRBJ2-5	TRBD1	TRBV4-1	CASSQDRNGQGQETQYF	TGCGCCAGCAGCCAAGATAGGAACGGACAGGGCCAAGAGACCCAGTACTTC
.	TRBJ2-3	TRBD2	TRBV13	CASSRRGGLAITDTQYF	TGTGCCAGCAGCCGCCGGGGGGGACTAGCCATCACAGATACGCAGTATTTT
few	TRBJ2-3	TRBD2	TRBV19	CASSSPSGRPTDTQYF	TGTGCCAGTAGTAGCCCTAGCGGGAGGCCCACAGATACGCAGTATTTT
once	TRBJ1-1	.	TRBV7-2	CASTQGMNTEAFF	TGTGCCAGCACCCAGGGGATGAACACTGAAGCTTTCTTT
.	TRBJ2-7	TRBD1	TRBV6-5	CASSYAGTGEQYF	TGTGCCAGCAGTTATGCCGGGACAGGGGAGCAGTACTTC
.	TRBJ1-1	.	TRBV7-9	CASSTGHRKNTEAFF	TGTGCCAGCAGCACCGGACACCGAAAGAACACTGAAGCTTTCTTT
few	TRBJ2-1	.	TRBV10-1	CASSDNRWGTDNGEQFF	TGCGCCAGCAGTGATAACAGGTGGGGCACGGACAATGGTGAGCAGTTCTTC
.	TRBJ2-1	.	TRBV28	CATLMASEYNEQFF	TGTGCCACCCTCATGGCTAGCGAGTACAATGAGCAGTTCTTC
.	TRBJ1-2	.	TRBV4-1	CASSQGLGDAYGYTF	TGCGCCAGCAGCCAAGGACTAGGGGACGCCTATGGCTACACCTTC
few	TRBJ2-1	TRBD2	TRBV7-9	CASPSGRTNEQFF	TGTGCCAGCCCCAGCGGGAGGACCAATGAGCAGTTCTTC
.	TRBJ2-3	.	TRBV5-1	CASSLVGAKGTDTQYF	TGCGCCAGCAGCTTGGTTGGGGCAAAGGGCACAGATACGCAGTATTTT
.	TRBJ2-2	TRBD1	TRBV24-1	CATSDPWTGRTGELFF	TGTGCCACCAGTGACCCCTGGACAGGAAGAACCGGGGAGCTGTTTTTT
.	TRBJ2-3	TRBD2	TRBV4-2	CASSQDASGGTLTQYF	TGTGCCAGCAGCCAGGATGCTAGCGGGGGTACTCTTACGCAGTATTTT
.	TRBJ2-3	.	TRBV9	CASSSDRYTDTQYF	TGTGCCAGCAGCTCAGACAGGTACACAGATACGCAGTATTTT
once	TRBJ2-4	.	TRBV5-1	CASSLRQGLNIQYF	TGCGCCAGCAGCTTGCGGCAGGGGCTAAACATTCAGTACTTC
many	TRBJ1-5	TRBD1	TRBV28	CASSLTAAGGQPQHF	TGTGCCAGCAGTTTAACGGCGGCAGGGGGTCAGCCCCAGCATTTT
.	TRBJ2-5	.	TRBV25-1	CASSDPTSGSGTQYF	TGTGCCAGCAGTGACCCTACCAGCGGGTCCGGGACCCAGTACTTC
.	TRBJ1-6	.	TRBV28	CASSFPSSPLHF	TGTGCCAGCAGTTTCCCTTCCTCACCCCTCCACTTT
.	TRBJ2-7	TRBD2	TRBV23-1	CASSQSNQREGISYEQYF	TGCGCCAGCAGTCAATCCAACCAGCGGGAGGGAATCTCCTACGAGCAGTACTTC
.	TRBJ2-6	.	TRBV29-1	CSVDETGSGANVLTF	TGCAGCGTTGATGAGACGGGGTCTGGGGCCAACGTCCTGACTTTC
.	TRBJ2-3	TRBD2	TRBV7-2	CASSSRPRLAGESTDTQYF	TGTGCCAGCAGCTCACGTCCCCGACTAGCGGGAGAGAGCACAGATACGCAGTATTTT